This T cell receptor beta chain derives from a study of graft-versus-host responses after intestinal transplantation. Study at large: Once they had received anti-thymocyte globulin induction, all recipients took tacrolimus and steroids for approximately three years.

Assay used: immunoSEQ multiplex PCR; TCRdb lists only in-frame clones, some missing. The profile covers roughly 7,400 clones, with 69% appearing a single time and about 19% taken by the ten largest. Trimming took off 4 bases at V and 8 bases at J, with 16 bases between the two ends. The V gene's germline CDR1 is SGDLS and CDR2 YYNGEE. The CDR3 spans 14 residues. Lymphocytes from graft epithelium and lamina propria were isolated. This material consisted of ileum tissue, taken about 32 weeks after intestinal transplantation. The chain recombines TRBV9 with TRBJ2-1; D is unclear. This TCR was recovered from a human patient who received an intestinal transplant, so some T cells may come from the graft donor. CDR3 DNA: TGTGCCAGCAGCCCCCTTTCGGCCGGGTATGAGCAGTTCTTC. Translated: CASSPLSAGYEQFF.